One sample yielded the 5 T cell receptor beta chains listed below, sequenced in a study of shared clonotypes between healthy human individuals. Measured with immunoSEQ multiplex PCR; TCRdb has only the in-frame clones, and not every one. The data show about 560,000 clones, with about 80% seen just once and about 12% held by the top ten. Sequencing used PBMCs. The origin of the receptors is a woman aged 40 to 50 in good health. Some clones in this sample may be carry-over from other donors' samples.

This CDR3 reads CASSELTGVSSYEQYF. CDR3 nucleotide sequence: TGTGCCAGCAGTGAATTGACAGGAGTTAGCTCCTACGAGCAGTACTTC. The chain links TRBV6-1 to TRBJ2-7; a weak D match, TRBD1 (6 bases). Per germline, CDR1 MNHNS and CDR2 SASEGT. The V gene lost 2 bases and the J gene lost 0 bases, with 14 bases spanning the gap. The CDR3 spans 16 residues.

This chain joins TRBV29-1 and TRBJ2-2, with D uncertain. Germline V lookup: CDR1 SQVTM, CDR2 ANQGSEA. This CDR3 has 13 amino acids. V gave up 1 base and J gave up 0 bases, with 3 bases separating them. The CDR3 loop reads CSVEVTNTGELFF. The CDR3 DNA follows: TGCAGCGTTGAAGTAACGAACACCGGGGAGCTGTTTTTT.

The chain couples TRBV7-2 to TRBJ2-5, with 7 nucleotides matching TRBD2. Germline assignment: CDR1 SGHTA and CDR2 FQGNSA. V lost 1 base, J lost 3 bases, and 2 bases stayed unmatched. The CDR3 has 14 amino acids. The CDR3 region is CASSLERGKETQYF. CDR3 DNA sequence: TGTGCCAGCAGCTTAGAGCGGGGTAAAGAGACCCAGTACTTC.

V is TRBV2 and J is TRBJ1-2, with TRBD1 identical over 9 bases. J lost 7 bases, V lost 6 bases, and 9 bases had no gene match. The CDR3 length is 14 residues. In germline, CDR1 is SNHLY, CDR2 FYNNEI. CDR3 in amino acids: CASRPGQGFSGYTF. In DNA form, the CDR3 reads TGTGCCAGCAGACCGGGACAGGGCTTCTCTGGCTACACCTTC.

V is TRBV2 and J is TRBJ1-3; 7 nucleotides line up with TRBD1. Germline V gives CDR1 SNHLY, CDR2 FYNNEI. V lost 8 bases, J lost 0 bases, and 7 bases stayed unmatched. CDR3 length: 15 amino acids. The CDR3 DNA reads TGTGCCAGCGGGGAGACAGGGATCTCTGGAAACACCATATATTTT. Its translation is CASGETGISGNTIYF. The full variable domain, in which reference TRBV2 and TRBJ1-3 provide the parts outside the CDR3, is EPEVTQTPSHQVTQMGQEVILRCVPISNHLYFYWYRQILGQKVEFLVSFYNNEISEKSEIFDDQFSVERPDGSNFTLKIRSTKLEDSAMYFCASGETGISGNTIYFGEGSWLTVV.